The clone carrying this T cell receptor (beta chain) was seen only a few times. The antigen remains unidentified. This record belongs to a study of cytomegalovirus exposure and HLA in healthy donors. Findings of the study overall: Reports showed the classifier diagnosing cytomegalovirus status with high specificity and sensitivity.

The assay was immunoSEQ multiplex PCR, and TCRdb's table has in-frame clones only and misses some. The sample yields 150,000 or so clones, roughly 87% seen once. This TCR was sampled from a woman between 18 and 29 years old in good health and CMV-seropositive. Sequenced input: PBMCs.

The CDR3 DNA reads as TGCGCCAGCAGCCTTCCGGGACAGGGTCAGCCCCAGCATTTT. The encoded protein is CASSLPGQGQPQHF. This sequence joins TRBV4-1 and TRBJ1-5; TRBD1 matches 9 bases. Trimming took 4 bases from V and 6 from J; bases not matched to a gene: 4. The CDR3 has 14 residues. Germline V lookup: CDR1 MGHRA, CDR2 YSYEKL.